The clone carrying this TCR beta chain was seen once. What it recognizes is unknown. This sample stems from a study of cytomegalovirus exposure and HLA in healthy donors. Study results and caveats: In the roughly 130 validation repertoires, a later analysis found that first-cohort TCR clusters tended to co-occur. There were approximately 150 TCR beta chains listed as cytomegalovirus-associated.

Germline V gene data show CDR1 as MNHEY and CDR2 as SMNVEV (reference sequence). This CDR3 has 15 amino acids. Trimming shortened V by 5 bases and J by 4 bases, and 17 bases separated the two germline ends. Clones were sequenced by immunoSEQ multiplex PCR, and TCRdb holds only the in-frame ones, with some missing. The data contain 140,000 or so clones, 75% to 90% of them singletons. The clonotype was recovered from a woman aged 18 to 35 in good health and CMV-seropositive. The source material was PBMCs. This chain uses TRBV27 with TRBJ1-2; D is possibly TRBD1 (6 bases). The CDR3, as DNA: TGTGCCAGCAGTGCAGAGGGCAGGGGAGCCTATGGCTACACCTTC. Its translation is CASSAEGRGAYGYTF.